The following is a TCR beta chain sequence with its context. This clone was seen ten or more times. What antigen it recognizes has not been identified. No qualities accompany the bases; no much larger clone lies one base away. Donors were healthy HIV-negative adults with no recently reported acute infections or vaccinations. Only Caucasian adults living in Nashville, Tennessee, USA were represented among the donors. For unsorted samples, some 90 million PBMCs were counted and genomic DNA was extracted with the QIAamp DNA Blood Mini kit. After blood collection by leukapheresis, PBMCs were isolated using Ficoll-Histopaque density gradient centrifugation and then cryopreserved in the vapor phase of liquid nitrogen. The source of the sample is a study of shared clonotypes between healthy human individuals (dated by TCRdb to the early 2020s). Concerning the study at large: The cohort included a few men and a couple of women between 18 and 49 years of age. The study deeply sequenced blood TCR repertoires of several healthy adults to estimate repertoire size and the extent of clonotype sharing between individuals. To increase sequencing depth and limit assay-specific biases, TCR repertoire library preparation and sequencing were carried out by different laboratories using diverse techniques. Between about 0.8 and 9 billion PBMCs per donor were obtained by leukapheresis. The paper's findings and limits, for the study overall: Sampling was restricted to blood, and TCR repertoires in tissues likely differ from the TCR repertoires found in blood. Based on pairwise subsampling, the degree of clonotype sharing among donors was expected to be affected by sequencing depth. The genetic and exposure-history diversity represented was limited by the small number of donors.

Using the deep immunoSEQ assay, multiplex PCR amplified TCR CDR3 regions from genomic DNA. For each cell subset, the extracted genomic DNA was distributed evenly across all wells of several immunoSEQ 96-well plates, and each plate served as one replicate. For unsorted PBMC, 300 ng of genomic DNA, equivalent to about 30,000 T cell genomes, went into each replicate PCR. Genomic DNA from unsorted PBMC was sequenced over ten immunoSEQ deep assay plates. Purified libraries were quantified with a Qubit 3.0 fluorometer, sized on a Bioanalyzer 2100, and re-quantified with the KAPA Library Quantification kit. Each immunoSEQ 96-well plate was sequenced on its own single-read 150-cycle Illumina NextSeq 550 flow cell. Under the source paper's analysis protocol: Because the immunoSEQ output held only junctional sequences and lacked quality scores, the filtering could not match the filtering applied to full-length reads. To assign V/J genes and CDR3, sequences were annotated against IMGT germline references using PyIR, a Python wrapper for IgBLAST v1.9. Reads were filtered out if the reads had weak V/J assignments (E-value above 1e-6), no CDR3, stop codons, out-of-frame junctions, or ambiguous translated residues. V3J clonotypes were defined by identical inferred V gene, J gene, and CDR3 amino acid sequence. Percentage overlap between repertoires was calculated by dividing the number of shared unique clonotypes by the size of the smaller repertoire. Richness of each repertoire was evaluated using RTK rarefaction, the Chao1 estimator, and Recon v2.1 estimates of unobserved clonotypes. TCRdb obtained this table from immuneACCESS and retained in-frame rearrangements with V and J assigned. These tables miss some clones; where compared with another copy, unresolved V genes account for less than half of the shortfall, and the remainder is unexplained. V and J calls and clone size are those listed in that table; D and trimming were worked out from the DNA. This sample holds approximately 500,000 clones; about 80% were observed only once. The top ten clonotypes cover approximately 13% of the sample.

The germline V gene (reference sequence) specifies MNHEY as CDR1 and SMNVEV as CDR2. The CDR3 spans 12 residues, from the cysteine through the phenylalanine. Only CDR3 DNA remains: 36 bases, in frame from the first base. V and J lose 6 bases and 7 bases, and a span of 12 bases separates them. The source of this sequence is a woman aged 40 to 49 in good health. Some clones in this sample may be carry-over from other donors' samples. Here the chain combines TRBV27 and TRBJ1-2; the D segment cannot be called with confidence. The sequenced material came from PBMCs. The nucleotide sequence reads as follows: TGTGCCAGCAGGTTCGGATCGGGTGGCTACACCTTC. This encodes CASRFGSGGYTF.